This entry lists 21 T cell receptor beta chains sequenced from one sample in a study of T cell responses to AZD1222 COVID-19 vaccine. Profiling relied on immunoSEQ multiplex PCR, and the TCRdb table lists in-frame clones only, not all of them. The profile shows approximately 89,000 clones, about 86% of them singletons. This specimen consisted of peripheral blood, obtained 28 days after the second AZD1222 dose. The source is an adult who received the AZD1222 COVID-19 vaccine.

Concerning this clone: One end of the junction does not line up with germline, which may come from a read error. The chain links TRBV29-1 to TRBJ2-6, with D unresolved. This CDR3 is built from 14 residues. Looked up from germline, CDR1 is SQVTM and CDR2 is ANQGSEA. The CDR3 DNA sequence: TGCAGCGTGGGGATCTTCTCTGGTGCCAACGTCCTGACTTTC. Translation gives CSVGIFSGANVLTF.

V and J are TRBV29-1 and TRBJ1-1, with D perhaps TRBD1 (5 bases). This CDR3 contains 13 residues. The V gene lost 4 bases and the J gene lost 0 bases, with 9 bases spanning the gap. Germline-derived CDR1 and CDR2 are SQVTM and ANQGSEA. The CDR3 spells CSVGGELNTEAFF. CDR3 coding DNA: TGCAGCGTTGGGGGGGAATTGAACACTGAAGCTTTCTTT. The complete variable domain, with remaining parts taken from reference TRBV29-1 and TRBJ1-1, reads SAVISQKPSRDICQRGTSLTIQCQVDSQVTMMFWYRQQPGQSLTLIATANQGSEATYESGFVIDKFPISRPNLTFSTLTVSNMSPEDSSIYLCSVGGELNTEAFFGQGTRLTVV.

V is TRBV19 and J is TRBJ2-2; D remains ambiguous. Germline CDR1 is LNHDA and CDR2 is SQIVND (reference sequence). CDR3 length: 14 amino acids. Trimming removed 7 bases from V and 2 bases from J, with 11 bases in between. This CDR3 reads CASKGTLNTGELFF. The CDR3 region has the DNA TGTGCCAGTAAGGGCACGCTAAACACCGGGGAGCTGTTTTTT.

The chain recombines TRBV6-5 with TRBJ2-7, with D possibly being TRBD2 (5 bases). Trimming removed 0 bases from V and 5 bases from J, with 14 bases in between. Germline lookup yields CDR1 MNHEY and CDR2 SVGAGI. The CDR3 runs to 15 residues. Written as DNA, the CDR3 is TGTGCCAGCAGTTACTCCCTGGCGGGTGCGCACGAGCAGTACTTC. Translated, it gives CASSYSLAGAHEQYF.

This clone has just a few counts. The gene calls are TRBV18 and TRBJ1-2; 8 nucleotides align to TRBD1. Germline values: CDR1 KGHSH, CDR2 LQKENI. V dropped 3 bases and J dropped 3; count of bases not matched to a gene: 6. This CDR3 has 15 amino acids. CDR3 in amino acids: CASSPPSGGDYGYTF. CDR3 bases: TGTGCCAGCTCACCCCCCTCAGGGGGCGACTATGGCTACACCTTC.

J is TRBJ2-7 and V is TRBV27; D not resolved. Germline V gene data show CDR1 as MNHEY and CDR2 as SMNVEV (reference sequence). The V end was cut by 5 bases, the J end by 4 bases, with 15 bases between. The CDR3 runs to 14 residues. The CDR3 DNA is TGTGCCAGCAGTCAACCCGGCCTTTCATACGAGCAGTACTTC. Translated, it gives CASSQPGLSYEQYF.

V gene TRBV5-1 combines with J gene TRBJ2-3, with a weak D call TRBD1 (5 bases). Germline V gene lookup returns CDR1 SGHRS and CDR2 YFSETQ. Trimming removed 1 base at V and 6 bases at J, with 18 bases between. This CDR3 has 16 residues. CDR3 nucleotide sequence: TGCGCCAGCAGCTTGCCCGGACACCTACACAGGGATACGCAGTATTTT. Translated, it gives CASSLPGHLHRDTQYF.

The chain recombines TRBV29-1 with TRBJ2-4; D not certain. Trimming took 2 bases from V and 0 from J, leaving 8 bases between them. The CDR3 has 14 residues. Per the germline V gene, CDR1 is SQVTM and CDR2 is ANQGSEA. CDR3 region: CSVELGLAKNIQYF. The CDR3 DNA reads TGCAGCGTTGAACTGGGCCTAGCCAAAAACATTCAGTACTTC.

The CDR3: CASSHLGTDTQYF. CDR3 DNA: TGTGCCAGCAGCCACCTTGGCACAGATACGCAGTATTTT. The chain carries TRBV3-1 (or the pseudogene TRBV3-2) and TRBJ2-3; D remains unclear. The CDR3 loop spans 13 amino acids. V was pared by 3 bases and J by 1 base, with 5 bases between. Germline CDR1 reads LGHDT; CDR2 reads YNNKEL (reference sequence).

The rearrangement joins TRBV28 to TRBJ1-1; the D gene is possibly TRBD1 (5 bases). The V and J ends lost 7 bases and 2 bases respectively, with 14 bases between them. The germline CDR1 and CDR2 sequences are MDHEN and SYDVKM. The length of the CDR3 is 14 residues. CDR3 region: CASTTGEVNTEAFF. CDR3 bases: TGTGCCAGCACCACGGGGGAGGTCAACACTGAAGCTTTCTTT.

The chain recombines TRBV28 with TRBJ2-5; 11 bases match TRBD2. CDR1 is MDHEN, CDR2 SYDVKM, per germline. The CDR3 consists of 15 residues. V was pared by 8 bases and J by 2 bases, with 7 bases of the junction left unmatched. CDR3 coding DNA: TGTGCCAGCCGGAACCGACTAGCGGGACAAGAGACCCAGTACTTC. It specifies CASRNRLAGQETQYF. Drawing the rest from reference TRBV28 and TRBJ2-5, the complete variable domain is DVKVTQSSRYLVKRTGEKVFLECVQDMDHENMFWYRQDPGLGLRLIYFSYDVKMKEKGDIPEGYSVSREKKERFSLILESASTNQTSMYLCASRNRLAGQETQYFGPGTRLLVL.

V and J are TRBV7-2 and TRBJ1-2; D unresolved. Trimming took off 4 bases at V and 3 bases at J, with 9 bases between the two ends. This CDR3 region has 13 residues. Germline lookup yields CDR1 SGHTA and CDR2 FQGNSA. The CDR3 here is CASSYYTDYGYTF. For the CDR3, the DNA is TGTGCCAGCAGCTACTACACGGACTATGGCTACACCTTC.

The chain has TRBV4-1 and TRBJ2-3, with 15 bases lining up with TRBD2. Germline V gene data show CDR1 as MGHRA and CDR2 as YSYEKL. The CDR3 length is 17 residues. Trimming took 2 bases from V and 4 from J; bases not matched to a gene: 4. The CDR3 reads CASSQRTSGGASDTQYF. CDR3 sequence (DNA): TGCGCCAGCAGCCAACGGACTAGCGGGGGGGCGTCAGATACGCAGTATTTT.

Comments on this clone: This is likely a read error, given that the CDR3 carries no conserved phenylalanine or tryptophan at its end. Because the CDR3's place on the DNA is in doubt, the DNA is left out and the CDR3 is given as listed by TCRdb. The rearrangement links TRBV28 to TRBJ1-1; the DNA was not used to check the table's D call, TRBD1. In germline, CDR1 is MDHEN, CDR2 SYDVKM. From its first to its last residue, the CDR3 has 13 amino acids. CDR3 in amino acids: CASSFQDRGIVGL.

This clone was counted a single time. The CDR3 sequence is CASSEGANTEAFF. In DNA form, the CDR3 reads TGTGCCAGCAGTGAAGGAGCGAACACTGAAGCTTTCTTT. The genes are TRBV6-1 and TRBJ1-1; D not certain. This CDR3 region has 13 residues. The V gene lost 1 base and the J gene lost 1 base, with 4 bases spanning the gap. From germline, CDR1 is MNHNS and CDR2 SASEGT.

This chain links TRBV28 with TRBJ1-5, with 8 bases identical to TRBD1. Per the germline V gene, CDR1 is MDHEN and CDR2 is SYDVKM. This CDR3 comprises 15 residues. With V trimmed by 5 bases and J by 2 bases, 5 bases remained unmatched. The CDR3 DNA sequence: TGTGCCAGCAGTCTGCAGGGACAGGGCAATCAGCCCCAGCATTTT. Translation: CASSLQGQGNQPQHF.

The V and J genes are TRBV5-1 and TRBJ2-5; 7 nucleotides agree with TRBD2. The junction had 11 bases not matched to a gene; V was cut back by 4 bases and J by 2 bases. Germline V lookup: CDR1 SGHRS, CDR2 YFSETQ. The CDR3 runs to 16 residues. The CDR3 DNA is TGCGCCAGCAGCCAACTGGGCCTCGGGGGGCAAGAGACCCAGTACTTC. Its translation: CASSQLGLGGQETQYF.

The chain links TRBV6-5 to TRBJ2-6; 8 bases line up with TRBD2. The CDR3 consists of 15 residues. Looked up from germline, CDR1 is MNHEY and CDR2 is SVGAGI. The trim removed 8 bases at V and 2 bases at J, leaving 5 bases unmatched. The DNA for the CDR3 is TGTGCCAGCGGGGTAGCGGGAACTGGGGCCAACGTCCTGACTTTC. It codes for CASGVAGTGANVLTF.

The genes are TRBV7-4 and TRBJ1-5; tentatively, D is TRBD1 (6 bases). V shed 1 base and J shed 4 bases, with 14 bases lying between them. Germline V lookup: CDR1 SGHVT, CDR2 SQSDAQ. The CDR3 covers 16 residues. CDR3: CASSLVLGAGNQPQHF. Here the CDR3 DNA reads TGTGCCAGCAGCTTAGTTCTGGGGGCCGGAAATCAGCCCCAGCATTTT.

This chain joins TRBV30 and TRBJ2-3; tentatively, D is TRBD1 (6 bases). The CDR3 is 11 residues long. Germline values: CDR1 GTSNPN, CDR2 SVGIG (reference sequence). V was pared by 8 bases and J by 5 bases, with 11 bases between. The chain's CDR3 is CAEMTGDTQYF. In nucleotides, the CDR3 is TGTGCCGAGATGACAGGAGATACGCAGTATTTT.

This chain links TRBV12-5 with TRBJ1-4; 8 bases are a match to TRBD1. CDR3 size: 18 residues. With 5 bases clipped from V and 4 bases from J, the junction kept 15 bases outside the gene matches. Germline CDR1 LGHNT, CDR2 FRNRAP. The CDR3 coding sequence is TGTGCTAGTGGTCAGTTAGGACAGGGAGTACCCGTTAATGAAAAACTGTTTTTT. This codes for CASGQLGQGVPVNEKLFF. The full variable domain, its missing parts supplied by reference TRBV12-5 and TRBJ1-4, is DARVTQTPRHKVTEMGQEVTMRCQPILGHNTVFWYRQTMMQGLELLAYFRNRAPLDDSGMPKDRFSAEMPDATLATLKIQPSEPRDSAVYFCASGQLGQGVPVNEKLFFGSGTQLSVL.